The clone carrying this TCR beta chain has a single count. Per the original data handling: Estimation of nucleated cell counts was performed using reference gene primer amplification. The assay was immunoSEQ multiplex PCR, and TCRdb's table has in-frame clones only and misses some. The V and J calls and clone size were taken over from that table, and D and trimming were inferred from the DNA. This sample carries just over 95,000 clones, approximately 81% of them seen once, and the ten largest clones take 4.1%. This CDR3 is built from 15 residues. V gave up 2 bases and J gave up 6 bases, with 15 bases separating them. Looked up from germline, CDR1 is SGDLS and CDR2 is YYNGEE. This sample is part of a study of blood T cell repertoires in COVID-19. About the study: Italy, Spain and the United States were the sources of the convalescent and acute COVID-19 samples. The cDNA or gDNA used as material had been derived from T cells, B-cell-depleted T cells, or PBMCs.

The TCR comes from a man in his sixties with acute or convalescent COVID-19. Sequencing was performed on peripheral blood. The J gene is TRBJ2-1, the V gene TRBV9; D unresolved. The CDR3: CASSVSLDSPNEQFF. The CDR3 DNA reads as TGTGCCAGCAGCGTCAGTTTGGATAGCCCCAATGAGCAGTTCTTC.